This entry lists 26 T cell receptor beta chains sequenced from one sample in a study of blood T cell repertoires in COVID-19. Libraries were prepared by immunoSEQ multiplex PCR; TCRdb keeps only in-frame clonotypes and omits some of them. The repertoire holds some 490,000 clones, with 70% to 90% as singletons. Specimen: peripheral blood. Every receptor here comes from a human donor in a cohort sampled during active COVID-19.

The V and J genes are TRBV5-1 and TRBJ1-1, with D perhaps TRBD1 (6 bases). Trimming shortened V by 1 base and J by 7 bases, and 11 bases separated the two germline ends. Germline V gives CDR1 SGHRS, CDR2 YFSETQ. CDR3 size: 13 residues. CDR3 amino acids: CASSLPQGSEAFF. CDR3 DNA sequence: TGCGCCAGCAGCTTGCCTCAGGGGAGTGAAGCTTTCTTT.

The rearrangement uses TRBV29-1 and TRBJ2-6; 8 nucleotides agree with TRBD2. V gave up 7 bases and J gave up 0 bases; unmatched junction bases: 11. The CDR3 contains 17 residues. The germline gives CDR1 SQVTM, CDR2 ANQGSEA. Written as DNA, the CDR3 is TGCAGCGCCCTTTCGGCGGGAGGCATCTCTGGGGCCAACGTCCTGACTTTC. Its translation: CSALSAGGISGANVLTF.

The chain links TRBV14 to TRBJ2-7; D is uncertain. Germline-derived CDR1 and CDR2 are SGHDN and FVKESK. The CDR3 length is 15 residues. V lost 3 bases and J lost 6, with 18 bases in between. Here the CDR3 reads CASSHTWQVLSEQYF. The CDR3 DNA follows: TGTGCCAGCAGCCACACCTGGCAGGTCCTGAGCGAGCAGTACTTC.

This chain links TRBV19 with TRBJ1-1; perhaps TRBD1 as D (6 bases). This CDR3 is 13 amino acids long. Between the trimmed V and J ends, which lost 4 bases and 5 bases, there was a span of 11 bases. Germline CDR1 and CDR2: LNHDA and SQIVND (reference sequence). The CDR3: CASSNKRGTEAFF. The CDR3 DNA reads as TGTGCCAGTAGTAACAAGAGGGGGACTGAAGCTTTCTTT.

With respect to this clone: The CDR3 carries no conserved terminal phenylalanine or tryptophan, so it likely arises from a read error. The limits of the CDR3 on the DNA are not certain, so only TCRdb's listed CDR3 is given. The V and J genes are TRBV15 and TRBJ2-3; the table's D call of TRBD1 was not tested on the DNA. CDR1 and CDR2 from the germline V gene are LNHNV and YYDKDF (reference sequence). The CDR3 length is 13 residues, termini included. The CDR3 reads CATSREGTVGFSL.

This clone turned up a few times. This CDR3 is CSVEDGLAIYNEQFF. DNA for the CDR3: TGCAGCGTTGAAGATGGGCTAGCGATCTACAATGAGCAGTTCTTC. The rearrangement joins TRBV29-1 to TRBJ2-1; D may be TRBD2 (6 bases). V dropped 0 bases and J dropped 3 bases, with 12 bases sitting between them. The CDR3 is made up of 15 amino acids. CDR1 is SQVTM, CDR2 ANQGSEA, per germline.

This clone was observed a few times. The genes are TRBV4-2 and TRBJ1-3; D gene uncertain. The CDR3 totals 16 residues. The V and J ends lost 1 base and 2 bases respectively, with 12 bases between them. Per germline, CDR1 LGHNA and CDR2 YNFKEQ. The CDR3 DNA reads as TGTGCCAGCAGCCAAGGACGGGTCCATACTGGAAACACCATATATTTT. It translates to CASSQGRVHTGNTIYF.

The chain carries TRBV5-5 and TRBJ2-7; no clear D gene. The CDR3 sequence is 17 residues long. Germline CDR1 SGHKS, CDR2 YYEKEE (reference sequence). V lost 0 bases and J lost 3, with 19 bases in between. CDR3 DNA: TGTGCCAGCAGCTTGGCACCAGGTCCCTCCTTTCTCTACGAGCAGTACTTC. Its translation: CASSLAPGPSFLYEQYF.

This chain links TRBV5-6 with TRBJ2-7, with TRBD2 as a possible D gene (6 bases). This CDR3 comprises 16 residues. V lost 4 bases and J lost 3, with 20 bases in between. Per the germline V gene, CDR1 is SGHDT and CDR2 is YYEEEE. DNA of the CDR3: TGTGCCAGCAGCATATTCCCGGGAGAAGGAGGCTACGAGCAGTACTTC. This translates into CASSIFPGEGGYEQYF.

The chain is built from TRBV11-2 and TRBJ2-3; D remains ambiguous. CDR1 and CDR2 (germline): SGHAT, FQNNGV. This CDR3 spans 17 amino acids. V shed 1 base and J shed 2 bases, with 16 bases lying between them. DNA for the CDR3: TGTGCCAGCAGCTTAGGGGTCGACTCGCGAACCACAGATACGCAGTATTTT. This sequence encodes CASSLGVDSRTTDTQYF.

This chain joins TRBV12-3 or TRBV12-4 and TRBJ2-5; TRBD2 might be the D (5 bases). Trimming shortened V by 6 bases and J by 5 bases, and 13 bases separated the two germline ends. This CDR3 spans 13 amino acids. CDR3 sequence reads: CASSIGRRETQYF. CDR3 nucleotide sequence: TGTGCCAGCAGCATTGGGCGGAGGGAGACCCAGTACTTC.

J is TRBJ2-7 and V is TRBV28; 8 bases agree with TRBD2. Germline V lookup: CDR1 MDHEN, CDR2 SYDVKM. V shed 5 bases and J 0 bases; nucleotides not matched to a gene: 18. The CDR3 totals 19 residues. DNA of the CDR3: TGTGCCAGCAGTGCTTACCCCGGGTCGTGGACTAGCAACTCCTACGAGCAGTACTTC. Its translation is CASSAYPGSWTSNSYEQYF. Full variable domain (remainder filled in from reference TRBV28 and TRBJ2-7): DVKVTQSSRYLVKRTGEKVFLECVQDMDHENMFWYRQDPGLGLRLIYFSYDVKMKEKGDIPEGYSVSREKKERFSLILESASTNQTSMYLCASSAYPGSWTSNSYEQYFGPGTRLTVT.

The chain recombines TRBV5-1 with TRBJ2-7, with 7 bases fitting TRBD2. The CDR3 consists of 17 residues. Per the germline V gene, CDR1 is SGHRS and CDR2 is YFSETQ. With V trimmed by 1 base and J by 0 bases, 10 bases remained unmatched. CDR3 in amino acids: CASSLLPRDYSSYEQYF. DNA for the CDR3: TGCGCCAGCAGCTTGCTACCTCGGGACTATAGCTCCTACGAGCAGTACTTC.

The chain has TRBV9 and TRBJ2-7, with 9 bases that match TRBD2. Germline CDR1 reads SGDLS; CDR2 reads YYNGEE. V lost 0 bases and J lost 4; bases outside the gene matches: 5. CDR3 length: 15 residues. The CDR3 region is CASSVVAGDAYEQYF. Written as DNA, the CDR3 is TGTGCCAGCAGCGTAGTAGCGGGAGATGCGTACGAGCAGTACTTC.

This sequence joins TRBV28 and TRBJ2-4; weak D call: TRBD2 (5 bases). CDR1 MDHEN and CDR2 SYDVKM come from the germline V gene. CDR3 size: 16 residues. Trimming took off 3 bases at V and 0 bases at J, with 12 bases between the two ends. CDR3 loop: CASSLAGLVAKNIQYF. DNA for the CDR3: TGTGCCAGCAGTTTGGCGGGCCTCGTAGCCAAAAACATTCAGTACTTC.

The chain recombines TRBV5-1 with TRBJ2-2; TRBD2 matches at 12 bases. Trimming took 4 bases from V and 7 from J; bases not matched to a gene: 5. Germline loops: CDR1 SGHRS, CDR2 YFSETQ. The CDR3 is 15 amino acids. CDR3 in amino acids: CASSGLAGTGGELFF. CDR3 coding DNA: TGCGCCAGCAGCGGACTAGCGGGAACGGGCGGGGAGCTGTTTTTT.

The chain joins TRBV27 to TRBJ2-6, with 7 bases identical to TRBD2. Germline CDR1 is MNHEY and CDR2 is SMNVEV (reference sequence). J was trimmed by 3 bases and V by 0 bases; bases with no gene match: 2. The CDR3 has 16 residues. CDR3 region: CASSLSGGFGANVLTF. The CDR3 nucleotides are TGTGCCAGCAGTTTATCGGGGGGGTTTGGGGCCAACGTCCTGACTTTC. The whole variable domain, remainder taken from reference TRBV27 and TRBJ2-6, is EAQVTQNPRYLITVTGKKLTVTCSQNMNHEYMSWYRQDPGLGLRQIYYSMNVEVTDKGDVPEGYKVSRKEKRNFPLILESPSPNQTSLYFCASSLSGGFGANVLTFGAGSRLTVL.

The rearrangement uses TRBV19 and TRBJ1-5; maybe TRBD1 (6 bases). The CDR3 extends over 16 amino acids. CDR1 is LNHDA and CDR2 is SQIVND in the germline V gene (reference sequence). V lost 3 bases and J 2 bases, leaving 14 bases between the germline ends. Here the CDR3 DNA reads TGTGCCAGTAGTATCACCCCAGGGGCAGGCAATCAGCCCCAGCATTTT. This gives the protein CASSITPGAGNQPQHF.

The V gene is TRBV10-2, the J gene TRBJ2-7; 7 bases map to TRBD2. Germline CDR1 WSHSY, CDR2 SAAADI. V lost 1 base, J lost 3 bases, and 0 bases stayed unmatched. This CDR3 has 13 amino acids. CDR3 sequence reads: CASSEWEGYEQYF. CDR3 DNA sequence: TGCGCCAGCAGTGAGTGGGAGGGCTACGAGCAGTACTTC.

The chain has TRBV4-3 and TRBJ2-1; 14 bases map to TRBD2. The CDR3 has 17 amino acids. CDR1 LGHNA and CDR2 YSLEER come from the germline V gene. J was trimmed by 8 bases and V by 2 bases; bases with no gene match: 8. The CDR3 protein is CASSQMTGTSGSDEQFF. The CDR3 DNA reads TGCGCCAGCAGCCAAATGACCGGGACTAGCGGGAGCGATGAGCAGTTCTTC.

This clone was observed once. The V call is TRBV6-5, the J call TRBJ1-2, with D possibly matching TRBD1 (5 bases). The CDR3 is 12 amino acids. Trimming stripped 6 bases from V and 3 bases from J, with 8 bases between. Germline values: CDR1 MNHEY, CDR2 SVGAGI. CDR3 bases: TGTGCCAGCAGCCAGGGTTACTATGGCTACACCTTC. Amino acid sequence: CASSQGYYGYTF.

The chain links TRBV15 to TRBJ1-1; D is possibly TRBD1 (5 bases). Germline CDR1 reads LNHNV; CDR2 reads YYDKDF (reference sequence). The CDR3 has 13 residues. The V end was cut by 0 bases, the J end by 8 bases, with 10 bases between. CDR3 sequence: CATSRDRRGEAFF. As DNA, the CDR3 is TGTGCCACCAGCAGAGACCGACGGGGGGAAGCTTTCTTT.

The CDR3 sequence is CAWSDYPGLPGPYNEQFF. DNA for the CDR3: TGTGCCTGGAGTGATTATCCGGGACTCCCGGGGCCCTACAATGAGCAGTTCTTC. This chain connects TRBV30 to TRBJ2-1; perhaps TRBD2 as D (6 bases). Trimming pared 1 base from V and 2 bases from J, leaving 21 bases between. Germline V gives CDR1 GTSNPN, CDR2 SVGIG (reference sequence). The CDR3 runs to 18 residues.

The chain employs TRBV19 and TRBJ2-5; TRBD2 aligns across 9 bases. The CDR3 runs to 16 residues. The germline gives CDR1 LNHDA, CDR2 SQIVND (reference sequence). With V trimmed by 5 bases and J by 4 bases, 11 bases remained unmatched. In nucleotides, the CDR3 is TGTGCCAGTAGTCCCGACTGGGCGGGAGGGCCAGAGACCCAGTACTTC. Translation gives CASSPDWAGGPETQYF. The variable domain in full, with the rest retrieved from reference TRBV19 and TRBJ2-5, is DGGITQSPKYLFRKEGQNVTLSCEQNLNHDAMYWYRQDPGQGLRLIYYSQIVNDFQKGDIAEGYSVSREKKESFPLTVTSAQKNPTAFYLCASSPDWAGGPETQYFGPGTRLLVL.

V is TRBV7-9 and J is TRBJ1-2; 8 bases fit TRBD1. The V gene's germline CDR1 is SEHNR and CDR2 FQNEAQ (reference sequence). This CDR3 is 12 amino acids long. The J segment lost 7 bases and the V segment lost 5 bases, leaving 3 bases of the junction unmatched. CDR3 sequence reads: CASSQTGAGYTF. CDR3 bases: TGTGCCAGCAGCCAGACAGGGGCTGGCTACACCTTC.

The gene calls are TRBV18 and TRBJ1-2, with D possibly TRBD1 on 5 matching bases. This CDR3 contains 14 residues. CDR1 is KGHSH, CDR2 LQKENI, per germline. With 3 bases removed from V and 3 bases from J, the gap between germline ends came to 11 bases. CDR3 residues: CASSPAGKDYGYTF. The CDR3 DNA is TGTGCCAGCTCACCGGCAGGGAAGGACTATGGCTACACCTTC.